This T cell receptor (beta chain) was captured in a study of CD8 T cells in Susac syndrome (dated by TCRdb to about 2019). About the study as a whole: Repertoire sequencing was used to test whether CD8+ T cell activation and differentiation in Susac syndrome was antigen driven. The investigation overall reported the following: The TCR sequencing and HLA analysis was acknowledged to have included a relatively small number of individuals.

With respect to this clonotype: Its antigen remains undetermined. The record has no base qualities; no much larger clone is one base away.

RNA was extracted using the RNeasy kit, and roughly 0.5 to 1 ug of the RNA was reverse transcribed with random hexamers. The immunoSEQ multiplex PCR assay, which covers 54 Vbeta and 13 Jbeta segments, was used to amplify TCR beta CDR3 regions. To correct PCR amplification bias, a synthetic template baseline was used for both primer optimization and computational correction. The authors' pipeline ran thus. Reads were annotated to V, D and J genes according to IMGT and were analyzed with immunoSEQ Analyzer, with only productive sequences retained. Clonality was computed as one minus Shannon entropy normalized by log2 of the number of productive unique sequences. Public and private clones were assessed among the 100 most prevalent clones of each patient and control. Clones were defined as Susac-specific if absent from the healthy and MS cohorts, from more than 900 published viral clones and from other ImmuneACCESS disease sequences. TCRdb cleaned the public reads at Q25 with fastp, built clones with MiXCR and kept in-frame beta chains. Here each entry gathers all rows of one CDR3 protein and keeps the most common genes and DNA. For this entry, the V and J calls and clone size follow TCRdb and not the study's own pipeline. The sample includes around 190,000 distinct CDR3 sequences, with 90% to 95% observed a single time. The top ten clonotypes cover 0.1% of the sample.

The germline V and J ends show losses of 4 bases and 6 bases respectively, and no gene match explains 3 bases of the junction. Including the terminal cysteine and phenylalanine, the CDR3 comprises 15 residues. The only DNA kept is the CDR3, 45 bases in frame from the first base. Per the germline V gene, SGDLS is the CDR1 and YYNGEE is the CDR2. Peripheral blood CD8+ and CD4+ T cells from healthy donors, Susac syndrome patients and multiple sclerosis patients were profiled by high-throughput TCR beta sequencing. The healthy donors served as controls matched for age and sex. Bulk CD8+ and CD4+ T cells were purified by magnetic negative isolation, whereas CD8+ TEMRA cells were enriched by FACS. Blood was drawn into EDTA tubes, processed within 24 hours, and PBMCs were isolated by density gradient centrifugation. PBMCs destined for TCR sequencing were cryopreserved in liquid nitrogen and later thawed in a 37 °C water bath. Purity of sorted or isolated CD4+, CD8+ and CD8+ TEMRA cells was at least 90%.

The sequence joins TRBV9 to TRBJ2-2; 13 central nucleotides agree with TRBD2. The sequence was obtained from a human donor in good health. Material: CD4+ T cells from PBMCs. The DNA sequence reads TGTGCCAGCAGCCTAGGACTAGCGGGAGCCGGGGAGCTGTTTTTT. Its protein reads: CASSLGLAGAGELFF.